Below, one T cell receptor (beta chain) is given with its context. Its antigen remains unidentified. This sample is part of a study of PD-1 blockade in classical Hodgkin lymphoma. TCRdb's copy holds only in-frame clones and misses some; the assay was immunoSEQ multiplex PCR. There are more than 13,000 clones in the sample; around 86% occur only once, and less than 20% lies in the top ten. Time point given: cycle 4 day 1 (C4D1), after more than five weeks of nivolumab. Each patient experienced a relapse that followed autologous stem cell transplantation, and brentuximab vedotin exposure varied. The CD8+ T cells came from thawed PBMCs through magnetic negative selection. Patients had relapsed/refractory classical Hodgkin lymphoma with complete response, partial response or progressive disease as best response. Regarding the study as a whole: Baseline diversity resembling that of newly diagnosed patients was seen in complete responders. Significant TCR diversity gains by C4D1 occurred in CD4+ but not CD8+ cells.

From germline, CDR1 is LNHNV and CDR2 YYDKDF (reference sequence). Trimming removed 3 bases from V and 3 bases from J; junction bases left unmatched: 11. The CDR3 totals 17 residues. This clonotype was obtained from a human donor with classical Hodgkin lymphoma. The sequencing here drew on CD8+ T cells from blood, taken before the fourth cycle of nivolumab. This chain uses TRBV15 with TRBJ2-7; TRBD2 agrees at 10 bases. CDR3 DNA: TGTGCCACCAGCAGGATCCCGCGGCTAGCGGGAGACTACGAGCAGTACTTC. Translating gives CATSRIPRLAGDYEQYF.